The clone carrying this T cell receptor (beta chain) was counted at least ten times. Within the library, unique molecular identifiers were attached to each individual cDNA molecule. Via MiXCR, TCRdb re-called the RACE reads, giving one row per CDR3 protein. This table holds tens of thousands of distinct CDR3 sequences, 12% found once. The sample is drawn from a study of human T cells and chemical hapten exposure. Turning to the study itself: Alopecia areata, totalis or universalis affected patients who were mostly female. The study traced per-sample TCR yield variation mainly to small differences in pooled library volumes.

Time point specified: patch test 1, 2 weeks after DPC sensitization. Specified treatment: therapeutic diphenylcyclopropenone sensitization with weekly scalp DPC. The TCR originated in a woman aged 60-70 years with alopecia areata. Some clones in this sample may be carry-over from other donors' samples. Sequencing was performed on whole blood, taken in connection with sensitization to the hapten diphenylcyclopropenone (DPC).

In DNA, the CDR3 is TGTGCCAGCACCGGCTCTGGGCATGGCTACACCTTC. Encoded protein: CASTGSGHGYTF. This chain uses TRBV2 with TRBJ1-2, with D unclear. Deletions cut 7 bases from V and 6 bases from J, with 12 bases between. Germline CDR1 reads SNHLY; CDR2 reads FYNNEI. This CDR3 has 12 amino acids.